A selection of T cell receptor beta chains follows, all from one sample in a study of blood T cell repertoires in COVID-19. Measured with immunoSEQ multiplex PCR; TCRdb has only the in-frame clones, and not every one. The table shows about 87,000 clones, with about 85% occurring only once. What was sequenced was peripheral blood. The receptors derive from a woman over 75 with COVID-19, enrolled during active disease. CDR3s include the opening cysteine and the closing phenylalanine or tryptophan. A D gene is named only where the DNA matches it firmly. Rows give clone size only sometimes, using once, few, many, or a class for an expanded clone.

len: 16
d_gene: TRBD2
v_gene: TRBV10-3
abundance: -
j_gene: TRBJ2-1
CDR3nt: TGTGCCATCAGGGCCCTTGCGGGAGAATCCTACAATGAGCAGTTCTTC
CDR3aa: CAIRALAGESYNEQFF

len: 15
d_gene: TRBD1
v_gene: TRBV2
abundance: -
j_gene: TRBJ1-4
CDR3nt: TGTGCCAGCAGAACCTCCGGGACAGGGTTAGAAAAACTGTTTTTT
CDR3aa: CASRTSGTGLEKLFF

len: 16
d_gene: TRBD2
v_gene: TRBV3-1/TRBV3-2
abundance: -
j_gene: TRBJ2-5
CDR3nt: TGTGCCAGCAGCCTGCTGGGGACTAGCGGGGGAGAGACCCAGTACTTC
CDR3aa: CASSLLGTSGGETQYF

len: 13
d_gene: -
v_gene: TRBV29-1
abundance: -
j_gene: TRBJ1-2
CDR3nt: TGCAGCGTTAGCGGACGGGGGAACTATGGCTACACCTTC
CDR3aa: CSVSGRGNYGYTF

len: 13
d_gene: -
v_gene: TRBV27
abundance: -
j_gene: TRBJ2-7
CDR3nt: TGTGCCAGCAGTTTATTGGGGAGAGGCGAGCAGTACTTC
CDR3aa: CASSLLGRGEQYF

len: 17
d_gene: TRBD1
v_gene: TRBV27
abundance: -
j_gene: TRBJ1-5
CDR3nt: TGTGCCAGCAGACCCGGCCTCGGGACAGGGTACAATCAGCCCCAGCATTTT
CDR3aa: CASRPGLGTGYNQPQHF

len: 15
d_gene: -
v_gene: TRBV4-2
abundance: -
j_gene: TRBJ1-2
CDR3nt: TGTGCCAGCAGCCAAGAGGGACTCCGACTTTATGGCTACACCTTC
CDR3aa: CASSQEGLRLYGYTF

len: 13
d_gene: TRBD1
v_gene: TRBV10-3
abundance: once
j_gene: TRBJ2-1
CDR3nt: TGTGCCATCAGCGAGGGACAGGGGAATGAGCAGTTCTTC
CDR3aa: CAISEGQGNEQFF

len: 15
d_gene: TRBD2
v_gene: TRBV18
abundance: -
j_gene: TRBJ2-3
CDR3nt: TGTGCCAGCTCTCCTCGACTAGCGACCACAGATACGCAGTATTTT
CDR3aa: CASSPRLATTDTQYF

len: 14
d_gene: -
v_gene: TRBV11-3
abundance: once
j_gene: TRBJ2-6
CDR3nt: TGTGCCAGCAGCCCAGGGGTTGGGGCCAACGTCCTGACTTTC
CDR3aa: CASSPGVGANVLTF

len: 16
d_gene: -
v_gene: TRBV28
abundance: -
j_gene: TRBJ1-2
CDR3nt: TGTGCCAGCAGTTTTCCCCCTGACCGGAGGCACTATGGCTACACCTTC
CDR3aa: CASSFPPDRRHYGYTF

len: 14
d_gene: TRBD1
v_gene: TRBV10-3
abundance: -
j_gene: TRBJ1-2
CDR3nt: TGTGCCATTGCAGACAGGGGTGATAACTATGGCTACACCTTC
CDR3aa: CAIADRGDNYGYTF

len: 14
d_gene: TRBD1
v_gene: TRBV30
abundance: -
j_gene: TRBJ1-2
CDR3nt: TGTGCCTGGAGTGTACAGGGGGTTAACTATGGCTACACCTTC
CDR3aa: CAWSVQGVNYGYTF

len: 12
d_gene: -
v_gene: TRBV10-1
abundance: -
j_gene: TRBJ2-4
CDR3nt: TGCGCCAGCAGTGAGACGGGATTGGCTCAGTACTTC
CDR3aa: CASSETGLAQYF

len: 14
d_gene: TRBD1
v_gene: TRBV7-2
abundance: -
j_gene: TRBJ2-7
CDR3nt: TGTGCCAGCAGCGCCGGGACAGCATCCTACGAGCAGTACTTC
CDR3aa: CASSAGTASYEQYF

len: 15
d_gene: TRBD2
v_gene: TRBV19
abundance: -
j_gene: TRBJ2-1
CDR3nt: TGTGCCAGTGGACTGACTAGCGGGAGATTCGGTGAGCAGTTCTTC
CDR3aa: CASGLTSGRFGEQFF

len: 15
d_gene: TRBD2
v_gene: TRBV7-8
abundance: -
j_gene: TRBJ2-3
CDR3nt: TGTGCCAGCAGCAAGTTAGCTAGCGGGGAGGATACGCAGTATTTT
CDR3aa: CASSKLASGEDTQYF

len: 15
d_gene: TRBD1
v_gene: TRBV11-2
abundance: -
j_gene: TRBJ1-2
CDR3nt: TGTGCCAGCAGCTTAGAGGAGACAGGGTTTCGTGGCTACACCTTC
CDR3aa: CASSLEETGFRGYTF

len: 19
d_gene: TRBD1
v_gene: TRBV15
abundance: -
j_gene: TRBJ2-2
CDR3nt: TGTGCCACCAGCAGAGATCGGGACAGACCTACGGGCGGAGGCTGGGAGCTGTTTTTT
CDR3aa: CATSRDRDRPTGGGWELFF

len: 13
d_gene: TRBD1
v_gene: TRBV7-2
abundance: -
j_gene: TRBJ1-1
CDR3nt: TGTGCCAGCACCCTGACAGGGGGCACTGAAGCTTTCTTT
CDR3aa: CASTLTGGTEAFF

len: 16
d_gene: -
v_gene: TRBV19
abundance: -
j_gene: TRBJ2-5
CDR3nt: TGTGCCAGTAGTATAGATCCCCGTGCGCTCCAAGAGACCCAGTACTTC
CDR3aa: CASSIDPRALQETQYF

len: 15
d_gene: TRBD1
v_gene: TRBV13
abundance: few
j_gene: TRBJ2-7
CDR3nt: TGTGCCAGCAGCTTAGCAGGGGGACCCTCCTACGAGCAGTACTTC
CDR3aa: CASSLAGGPSYEQYF

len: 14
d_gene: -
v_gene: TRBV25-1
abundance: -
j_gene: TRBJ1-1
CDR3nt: TGTGCCAGCAGTGAATCAGGGTTACACACTGAAGCTTTCTTT
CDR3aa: CASSESGLHTEAFF